A selection of T cell receptor beta chains follows, all from one sample in a study of T-cell memory formation after mild COVID-19. TCRdb re-called the 5' RACE reads through MiXCR, storing one row per CDR3 protein. Among about 340,000 distinct CDR3 sequences listed, 10% to 15% were seen once. Sequenced: PBMCs or a T cell subset sorted from them (not recorded which). The receptors were sampled from a man aged 18 to 30 who had mild COVID-19 (a few samples of this study predate the infection). Cell type and time point are not known. The CDR3 runs from the conserved cysteine through the conserved F or W. The D gene is left open where the match is weak. Clone size, where shown, is once, few, many, or a class for clones that have expanded.

j_call	v_call	d_call	clone_size	cdr3_aa	cdr3_nt
TRBJ1-1	TRBV20-1	.	.	CSARGQGFDTEAFF	TGCAGTGCTAGAGGGCAGGGTTTTGACACTGAAGCTTTCTTT
TRBJ2-2	TRBV5-1	.	few	CASSSNLAITGELFF	TGCGCCAGCAGCTCTAATCTAGCTATCACCGGGGAGCTGTTTTTT
TRBJ2-7	TRBV6-5	TRBD2	.	CASSYSRWSSGAQEQYF	TGTGCCAGCAGTTACTCTAGGTGGTCTAGCGGGGCCCAAGAGCAGTACTTC
TRBJ1-5	TRBV15	.	many	CATSRDLGQPQHF	TGTGCCACCAGCAGAGATCTGGGTCAGCCCCAGCATTTT
TRBJ2-7	TRBV11-2	.	.	CASSLVDASYEQYF	TGTGCCAGCAGCTTAGTGGACGCTTCCTACGAGCAGTACTTC
TRBJ1-3	TRBV5-1	.	few	CASSPGSYPGNTIYF	TGCGCCAGCAGCCCGGGGTCATACCCTGGAAACACCATATATTTT
TRBJ2-1	TRBV12-3/TRBV12-4	TRBD1	few	CASNPRGRYNEQFF	TGTGCCAGCAACCCCAGGGGGCGGTACAATGAGCAGTTCTTC
TRBJ2-2	TRBV20-1	.	many	CSAPRGSGELFF	TGCAGTGCTCCCAGGGGATCGGGGGAGCTGTTTTTT
TRBJ2-7	TRBV29-1	.	few	CSVQQGSEQYF	TGCAGCGTACAACAGGGCTCCGAGCAGTACTTC
TRBJ1-6	TRBV7-2	.	few	CASSLRKNSPLHF	TGTGCCAGCAGCTTACGCAAAAATTCACCCCTCCACTTT
TRBJ1-2	TRBV7-2	TRBD1	many	CASRTDRAGGYTF	TGTGCCAGCAGGACAGACAGGGCAGGCGGCTACACCTTC
TRBJ1-1	TRBV25-1	.	many	CASGGGGTTEAFF	TGTGCCAGCGGTGGGGGGGGGACCACTGAAGCTTTCTTT
TRBJ1-5	TRBV4-3	.	few	CASSQVDMVTTSNQAQHF	TGCGCCAGCAGCCAAGTGGATATGGTAACCACGTCCAATCAAGCCCAGCATTTT
TRBJ2-3	TRBV6-6	TRBD1	.	CASRPRGPSTDTQYF	TGTGCCAGCAGGCCGAGGGGGCCGAGCACAGATACGCAGTATTTT
TRBJ2-7	TRBV7-2	TRBD1	few	CASSSGPGGVEQYF	TGTGCCAGCAGCTCGGGACCAGGGGGAGTCGAGCAGTACTTC
TRBJ1-6	TRBV5-5	.	.	CASSPTDGINSPLHF	TGTGCCAGCAGCCCCACGGACGGAATTAATTCACCCCTCCACTTT
TRBJ2-5	TRBV7-2	TRBD2	many	CASSYQRGGGETQYF	TGTGCCAGCAGCTACCAGCGGGGGGGCGGAGAGACCCAGTACTTC
TRBJ2-2	TRBV5-1	TRBD2	.	CASSSLADHTGELFF	TGCGCCAGCAGCTCCCTAGCGGATCACACCGGGGAGCTGTTTTTT
TRBJ2-2	TRBV9	TRBD2	few	CASSEWEGANTGELFF	TGTGCCAGCAGCGAGTGGGAGGGAGCGAACACCGGGGAGCTGTTTTTT
TRBJ2-4	TRBV2	.	few	CASGRDNLAKNIQYF	TGTGCCAGCGGTCGGGACAATTTAGCCAAAAACATTCAGTACTTC
TRBJ2-1	TRBV4-1	.	few	CASSARGWGADYNEQFF	TGCGCCAGCAGCGCTCGAGGCTGGGGGGCAGACTACAATGAGCAGTTCTTC
TRBJ1-3	TRBV7-2	.	few	CASTQAGNTIYF	TGTGCCAGCACTCAGGCTGGAAACACCATATATTTT
TRBJ1-3	TRBV12-3/TRBV12-4	TRBD1	.	CASSSWDSSGNTIYF	TGTGCCAGCAGTTCCTGGGACAGCTCTGGAAACACCATATATTTT
TRBJ2-2	TRBV21-1	.	.	CASSSEQGNTGELFF	TGTGCCAGCAGCTCCGAACAGGGGAACACCGGGGAGCTGTTTTTT
TRBJ2-1	TRBV6-6	TRBD2	.	CASSYSRESSYNEQFF	TGTGCCAGCAGTTACTCGCGGGAGAGCTCCTACAATGAGCAGTTCTTC
TRBJ2-7	TRBV6-2/TRBV6-3	.	.	CASTEQGHRDEQYF	TGTGCCAGCACCGAACAGGGCCATCGGGACGAGCAGTACTTC
TRBJ1-4	TRBV19	TRBD1	.	CASRTSGTGREKLFF	TGTGCCAGTAGGACCTCCGGGACAGGGCGGGAAAAACTGTTTTTT
TRBJ1-5	TRBV2	.	many	CASKLYNQPQHF	TGTGCCAGCAAACTGTACAATCAGCCCCAGCATTTT
TRBJ1-1	TRBV5-1	.	many	CASSFHGNTEAFF	TGCGCCAGCAGCTTTCATGGGAACACTGAAGCTTTCTTT